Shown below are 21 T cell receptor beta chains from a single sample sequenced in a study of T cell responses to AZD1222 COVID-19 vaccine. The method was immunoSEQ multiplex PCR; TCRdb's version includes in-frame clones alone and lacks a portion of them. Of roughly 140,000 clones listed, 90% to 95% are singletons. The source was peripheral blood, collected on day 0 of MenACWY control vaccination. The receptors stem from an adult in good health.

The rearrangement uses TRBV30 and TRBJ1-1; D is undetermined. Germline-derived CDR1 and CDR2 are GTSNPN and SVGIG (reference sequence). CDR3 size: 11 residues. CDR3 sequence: CQGMTNTEAFF. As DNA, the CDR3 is TGTCAAGGGATGACGAACACTGAAGCTTTCTTT.

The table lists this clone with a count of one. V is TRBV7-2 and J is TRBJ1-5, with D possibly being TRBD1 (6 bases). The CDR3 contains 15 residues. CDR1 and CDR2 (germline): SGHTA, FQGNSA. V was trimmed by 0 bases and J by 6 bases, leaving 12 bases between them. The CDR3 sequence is CASSLAGGPGQPQHF. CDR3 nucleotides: TGTGCCAGCAGCTTAGCGGGGGGGCCGGGTCAGCCCCAGCATTTT.

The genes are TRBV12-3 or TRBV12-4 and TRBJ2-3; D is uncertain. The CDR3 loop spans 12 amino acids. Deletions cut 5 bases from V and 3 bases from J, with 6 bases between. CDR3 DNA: TGTGCCAGCAGTCTTATAACAGATACGCAGTATTTT. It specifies CASSLITDTQYF.

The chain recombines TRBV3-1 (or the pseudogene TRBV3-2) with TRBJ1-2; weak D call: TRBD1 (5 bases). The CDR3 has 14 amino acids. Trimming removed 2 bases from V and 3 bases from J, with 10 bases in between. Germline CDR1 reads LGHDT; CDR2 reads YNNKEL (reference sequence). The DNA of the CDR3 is TGTGCCAGCAGCCAAAGGGGAGGGTACTATGGCTACACCTTC. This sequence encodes CASSQRGGYYGYTF.

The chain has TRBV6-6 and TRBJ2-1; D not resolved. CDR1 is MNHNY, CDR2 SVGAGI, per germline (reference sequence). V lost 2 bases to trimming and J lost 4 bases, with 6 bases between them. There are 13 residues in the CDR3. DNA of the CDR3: TGTGCCAGCAGTTACAGGGTTTACAATGAGCAGTTCTTC. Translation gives CASSYRVYNEQFF.

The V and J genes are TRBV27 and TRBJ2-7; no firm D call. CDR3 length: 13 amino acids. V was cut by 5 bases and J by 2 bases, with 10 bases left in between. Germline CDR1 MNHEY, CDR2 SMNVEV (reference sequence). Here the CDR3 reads CASSPHGPYEQYF. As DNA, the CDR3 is TGTGCCAGCAGTCCACATGGTCCCTACGAGCAGTACTTC.

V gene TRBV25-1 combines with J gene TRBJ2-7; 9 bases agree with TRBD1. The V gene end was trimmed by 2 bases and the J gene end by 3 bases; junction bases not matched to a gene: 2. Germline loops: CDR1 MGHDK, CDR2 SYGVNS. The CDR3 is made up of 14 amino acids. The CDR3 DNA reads TGTGCCAGCAGTGAAACGACAGGGGGCTACGAGCAGTACTTC. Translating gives CASSETTGGYEQYF.

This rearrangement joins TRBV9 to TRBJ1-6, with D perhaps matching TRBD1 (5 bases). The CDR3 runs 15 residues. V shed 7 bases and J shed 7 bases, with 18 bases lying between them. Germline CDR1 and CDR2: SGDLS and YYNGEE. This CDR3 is CASGSGDRKNSPLHF. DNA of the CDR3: TGTGCCAGCGGCTCGGGTGACAGAAAGAATTCACCCCTCCACTTT.

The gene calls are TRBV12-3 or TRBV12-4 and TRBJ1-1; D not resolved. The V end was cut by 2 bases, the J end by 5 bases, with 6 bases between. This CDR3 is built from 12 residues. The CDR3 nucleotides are TGTGCCAGCAGTTTAAGGAAGACTGAAGCTTTCTTT. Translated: CASSLRKTEAFF.

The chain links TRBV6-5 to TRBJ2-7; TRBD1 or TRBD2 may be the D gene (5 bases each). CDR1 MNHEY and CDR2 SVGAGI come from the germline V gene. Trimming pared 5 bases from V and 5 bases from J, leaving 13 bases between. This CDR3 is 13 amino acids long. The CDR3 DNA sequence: TGTGCCAGCAGTCTACGGGACGTCCACGAGCAGTACTTC. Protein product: CASSLRDVHEQYF.

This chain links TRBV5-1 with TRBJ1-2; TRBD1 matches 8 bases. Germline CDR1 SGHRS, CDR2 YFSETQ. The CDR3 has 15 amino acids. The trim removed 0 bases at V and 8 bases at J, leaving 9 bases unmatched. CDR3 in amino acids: CASSLAPGQGDGYTF. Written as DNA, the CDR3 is TGCGCCAGCAGCTTGGCACCAGGACAGGGTGACGGCTACACCTTC.

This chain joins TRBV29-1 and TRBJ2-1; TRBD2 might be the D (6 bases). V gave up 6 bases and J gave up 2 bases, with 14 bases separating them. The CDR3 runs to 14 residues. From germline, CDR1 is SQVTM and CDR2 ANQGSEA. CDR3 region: CSVSSVQAYNEQFF. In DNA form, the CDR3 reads TGCAGCGTGTCTAGCGTACAGGCCTACAATGAGCAGTTCTTC.

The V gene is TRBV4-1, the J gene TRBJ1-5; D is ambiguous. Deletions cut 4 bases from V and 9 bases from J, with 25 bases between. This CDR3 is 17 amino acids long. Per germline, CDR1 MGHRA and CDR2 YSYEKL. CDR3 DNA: TGCGCCAGCAGCCCCTACCCCGGGATTCCCACGCGGGGGCCCCAGCATTTT. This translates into CASSPYPGIPTRGPQHF.

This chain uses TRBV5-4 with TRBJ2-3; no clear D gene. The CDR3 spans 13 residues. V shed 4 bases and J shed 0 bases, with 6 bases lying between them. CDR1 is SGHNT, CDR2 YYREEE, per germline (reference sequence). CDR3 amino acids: CASSHPSTDTQYF. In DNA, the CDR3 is TGTGCCAGCAGCCATCCCAGCACAGATACGCAGTATTTT. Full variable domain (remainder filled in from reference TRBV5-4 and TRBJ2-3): ETGVTQSPTHLIKTRGQQVTLRCSSQSGHNTVSWYQQALGQGPQFIFQYYREEENGRGNFPPRFSGLQFPNYSSELNVNALELDDSALYLCASSHPSTDTQYFGPGTRLTVL.

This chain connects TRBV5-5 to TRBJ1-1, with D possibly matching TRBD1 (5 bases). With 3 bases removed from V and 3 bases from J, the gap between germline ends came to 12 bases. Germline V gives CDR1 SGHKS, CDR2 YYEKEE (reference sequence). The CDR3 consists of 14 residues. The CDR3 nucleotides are TGTGCCAGCAGCTCCGACAGAGCCTACACTGAAGCTTTCTTT. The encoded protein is CASSSDRAYTEAFF.

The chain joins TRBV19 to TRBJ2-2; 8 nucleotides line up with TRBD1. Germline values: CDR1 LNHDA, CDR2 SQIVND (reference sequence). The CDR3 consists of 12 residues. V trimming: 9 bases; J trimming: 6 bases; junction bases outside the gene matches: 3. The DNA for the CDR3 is TGTGCCAGCGACAGGGGACCCGGGGAGCTGTTTTTT. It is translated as CASDRGPGELFF.

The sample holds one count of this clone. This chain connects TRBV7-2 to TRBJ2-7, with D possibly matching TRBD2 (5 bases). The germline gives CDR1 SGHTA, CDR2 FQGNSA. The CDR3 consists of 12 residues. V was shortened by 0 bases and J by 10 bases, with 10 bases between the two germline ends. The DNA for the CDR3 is TGTGCCAGCAGCTTAGCGTCGGGATCTCAGTACTTC. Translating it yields CASSLASGSQYF.

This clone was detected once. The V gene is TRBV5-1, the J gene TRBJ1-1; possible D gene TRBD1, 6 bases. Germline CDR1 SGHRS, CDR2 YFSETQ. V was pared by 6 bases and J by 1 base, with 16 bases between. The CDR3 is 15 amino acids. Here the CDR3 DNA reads TGCGCCAGCACTTGGGGGGACAACTGGAACACTGAAGCTTTCTTT. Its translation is CASTWGDNWNTEAFF.

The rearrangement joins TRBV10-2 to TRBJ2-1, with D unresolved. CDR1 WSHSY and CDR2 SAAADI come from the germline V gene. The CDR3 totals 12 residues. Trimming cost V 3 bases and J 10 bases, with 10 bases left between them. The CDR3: CASSEPRGEQFF. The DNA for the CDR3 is TGCGCCAGCAGTGAACCACGTGGGGAGCAGTTCTTC.

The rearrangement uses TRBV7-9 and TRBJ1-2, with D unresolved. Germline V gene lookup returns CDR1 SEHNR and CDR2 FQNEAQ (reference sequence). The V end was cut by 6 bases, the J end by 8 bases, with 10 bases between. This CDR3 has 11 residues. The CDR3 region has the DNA TGTGCCAGCAGGTTGGCGGGGGGCTACACCTTC. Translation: CASRLAGGYTF.

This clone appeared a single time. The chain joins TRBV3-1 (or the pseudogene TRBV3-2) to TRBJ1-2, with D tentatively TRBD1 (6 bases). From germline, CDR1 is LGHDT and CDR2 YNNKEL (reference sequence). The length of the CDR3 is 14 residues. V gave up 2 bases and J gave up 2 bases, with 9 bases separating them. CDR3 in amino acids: CASSQNRVNYGYTF. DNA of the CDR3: TGTGCCAGCAGCCAAAACAGGGTGAACTATGGCTACACCTTC.